A few counts support the clone carrying this T cell receptor beta chain. Its antigen is not known. The data are from a study of CD8 T cells in ankylosing spondylitis. Study-wide findings and caveats: Disease-linked clones were reportedly significantly enriched in matched ankylosing spondylitis synovial fluid. Among TCR beta sequences, a motif of eight highly homologous variants appeared characteristic of ankylosing spondylitis blood.

CDR3 length: 15 amino acids. Unmatched junction bases numbered 6, after V lost 6 bases and J lost 0 bases. In making TCR beta libraries, quantitative 5'-RACE with molecular barcodes was used. TCRdb passed the 5' RACE reads through MiXCR, listing each CDR3 protein once. The sample has around 280,000 distinct CDR3 sequences; 20% are singletons. This rearrangement joins TRBV12-3 or TRBV12-4 to TRBJ1-1, with 8 positions matching TRBD1. The clonotype originates from a male donor with ankylosing spondylitis or in good health (not recorded which). Sequencing was performed on blood, either unsorted or a sorted T cell fraction (not recorded which). The CDR3 nucleotides are TGTGCCAGCAGGAGCCAGGGGGCTGTGAACACTGAAGCTTTCTTT. It encodes CASRSQGAVNTEAFF.